The T cell receptor (beta chain) under discussion was sequenced for a study of blood T cell repertoires in COVID-19. Study context: The United States, Italy and Spain were the sources of the acute and convalescent COVID-19 samples. PBMCs, B-cell-depleted T cells, or T cells provided the cDNA or gDNA that made up the material.

Methods used by the authors: Amplification of reference gene primers provided the estimated nucleated cell counts. The data were produced by immunoSEQ multiplex PCR, yet TCRdb's version contains in-frame clones alone and is incomplete. That table gives V, J and clone size, and the DNA gave D and trimming. The profile shows around 250,000 clones, less than 90% of them singletons. Germline loops: CDR1 MNHEY, CDR2 SVGAGI. The CDR3 loop spans 15 amino acids. The ends lost 2 bases at V and 4 bases at J; junction bases unmatched: 7. In this sample, this clone turned up once. Sequenced: peripheral blood. The TCR originated in a man in his sixties who had recovered from COVID-19. The chain employs TRBV6-5 and TRBJ1-2; 7 bases agree with TRBD1. CDR3: CASSYVGGQFYGYTF. The CDR3 DNA sequence: TGTGCCAGCAGTTACGTTGGGGGACAGTTCTATGGCTACACCTTC.